Listed below are T cell receptor beta chains from one sample, sequenced in a study of CD8 T cells in Susac syndrome. TCRdb processed the immunoSEQ multiplex PCR reads anew with MiXCR; each CDR3 protein has one entry. The sample contains tens of thousands of distinct CDR3 sequences, around 94% of which appear only once. Sequenced input: CD4+ T cells from PBMCs. The origin of the receptors is a human donor with Susac syndrome. Both conserved end residues are part of each CDR3. D genes are given only for firm matches. Size is stated for part of the rows, as once, few or many counts, or as a class when the clone is expanded.

D gene: -; V gene: TRBV5-1; J gene: TRBJ2-3; clone size: once; CDR3 DNA: TGCGCCAGCAATAACCCTGGAGGTGATACGCAGTATTTT; CDR3 protein: CASNNPGGDTQYF
D gene: TRBD2; V gene: TRBV20-1; J gene: TRBJ2-3; clone size: -; CDR3 DNA: TGCAGTGCTTCTATGGGACTAGCGGGGTCAGATACGCAGTATTTT; CDR3 protein: CSASMGLAGSDTQYF
D gene: -; V gene: TRBV25-1; J gene: TRBJ2-7; clone size: -; CDR3 DNA: TGTGCCAGCAGTGCCGGCGACGTTCGGGGGGCCTGCGAGCAGTACTTC; CDR3 protein: CASSAGDVRGACEQYF
D gene: -; V gene: TRBV11-2; J gene: TRBJ1-6; clone size: once; CDR3 DNA: TGTGCCAGCAGCTCCTACAGGGAGTCGCCCCTCCACTTT; CDR3 protein: CASSSYRESPLHF
D gene: -; V gene: TRBV7-9; J gene: TRBJ1-5; clone size: -; CDR3 DNA: TGTGCCAGCAGCCCCCCCGGACCCAGCAATCAGCCCCAGCATTTT; CDR3 protein: CASSPPGPSNQPQHF
D gene: TRBD2; V gene: TRBV4-1; J gene: TRBJ2-5; clone size: -; CDR3 DNA: TGCGCCAGCAGCCTAAGCGGGGGCGAGACCCAGTACTTC; CDR3 protein: CASSLSGGETQYF
D gene: TRBD1; V gene: TRBV5-6; J gene: TRBJ2-5; clone size: -; CDR3 DNA: TGTGCCAGCAGCCGCGAGGGACAGGGGAGGGAGACCCAGTACTTC; CDR3 protein: CASSREGQGRETQYF
D gene: -; V gene: TRBV5-1; J gene: TRBJ1-1; clone size: once; CDR3 DNA: TGCGCCAGCAGCTTTTCAGGGTGGGACACTGAAGCTTTCTTT; CDR3 protein: CASSFSGWDTEAFF
D gene: TRBD2; V gene: TRBV7-9; J gene: TRBJ2-2; clone size: -; CDR3 DNA: TGTGCCAGCAGCCCTAGACTAGCGGGGAACACCGGGGAGCTGCTTTTT; CDR3 protein: CASSPRLAGNTGELLF
D gene: TRBD1; V gene: TRBV9; J gene: TRBJ2-3; clone size: -; CDR3 DNA: TGTGCCAGCAGCCCCTGGGGACAGTTCTCAGATACGCAGTATTTT; CDR3 protein: CASSPWGQFSDTQYF
D gene: -; V gene: TRBV10-2; J gene: TRBJ2-5; clone size: -; CDR3 DNA: TGCGCCAGCAGTGAACCTGGGGGCGTGAGAGAGACCCAGTACTTC; CDR3 protein: CASSEPGGVRETQYF
D gene: -; V gene: TRBV5-1; J gene: TRBJ2-5; clone size: -; CDR3 DNA: TGCGCCAGCAGCTTGGTTCAGGGCGACCAAGAGACCCAGTACTTC; CDR3 protein: CASSLVQGDQETQYF
D gene: -; V gene: TRBV6-2/TRBV6-3; J gene: TRBJ2-1; clone size: -; CDR3 DNA: TGTGCCAGCAGGGAATTCAATGAGCAGTTCTTC; CDR3 protein: CASREFNEQFF
D gene: -; V gene: TRBV6-5; J gene: TRBJ2-5; clone size: -; CDR3 DNA: TGTGCCAGCAGTTACAGCGGGCCGACTAGGGGACAAGAGACCCAGTACTTC; CDR3 protein: CASSYSGPTRGQETQYF
D gene: TRBD2; V gene: TRBV20-1; J gene: TRBJ2-1; clone size: -; CDR3 DNA: TGCAGTGCTCCGGGACTAGCCCACAATGAGCAGTTCTTC; CDR3 protein: CSAPGLAHNEQFF